Below, one T cell receptor beta chain is given with its context. The antigen it recognizes is unknown. One base away lies a much larger clone, so this may be a sequencing read error. The CDR3 does not close with the conserved phenylalanine or tryptophan, likely indicating a read error. These data are taken from a study of regulatory T cells in long-lasting Graves disease (dated by TCRdb to about 2021). In terms of the full investigation: Persistent Graves' disease was defined as persistently positive TSH receptor autoantibodies together with antithyroid drug treatment for over 5 years. TCR sequencing covered some 13 persistent and approximately 20 newly diagnosed Graves' disease patients, some 35 samples in total. The study was conducted in China and was registered as a clinical trial. Patients with persistent Graves' disease were compared with patients with newly diagnosed Graves' disease using TCR sequencing and RNA sequencing of peripheral blood. In the clinical cohort, patients with persistent Graves' disease had used antithyroid drugs for an average of roughly ten years. Overall results and qualifications from the work: Peripheral blood alone was examined, since thyroid tissue, which constituted the primary lesion, could not be accessed. The authors noted that the small sample size was a limitation that may lower accuracy. Preferential use of TRBV28, TRBJ1-2 and TRBJ2-5 was observed in persistent disease, whereas TRBV20-1 and TRBJ2-1 were favored in newly diagnosed disease. Patients with persistent disease shared more public clonotypes (about 3,000) than newly diagnosed patients did (966). Sequencing and analysis were restricted to the TCR beta chain. Persistent Graves' disease patients showed lower TCR Shannon entropy and fewer highly expanded clones than newly diagnosed patients, suggesting clonal expansion.

Receptors were amplified or captured by multiplex PCR. Sequencing instrument: Illumina HiSeq 4000. CDR3 regions were amplified by Arm-PCR with iRepertoire HTBI primers to construct TCR beta libraries. Before sequencing, the PCR products underwent gel purification. The authors' analysis ran thus. Gene usage analysis of CDR3 amino acid clonotypes relied on the approximately 62 TRBV and 14 TRBJ segments identified across samples. Filtered high-quality paired reads were merged into contigs using COPE and FqMerger. BLAST was used to align contigs to IMGT TRBV, TRBD and TRBJ reference genes, and CDR3 was defined according to IMGT. Clonotypes above 0.1% frequency were classified as highly expanded clones. Repertoire diversity was measured by Shannon entropy, and V-J evenness by the Gini coefficient. A clonotype found in more than one individual was treated as public. TCRdb passed the public sequencing reads through fastp at Q25 and MiXCR, retaining productive beta sequences. Records with the same CDR3 protein are collapsed into one entry carrying the most frequent genes and DNA. V and J calls and clone size were set by TCRdb, not the authors. Counted in this sample were 450,000 or so distinct CDR3 sequences; less than 25% of them appeared once. The ten top clones hold around 13% of the sample.

From its first to its last residue, the CDR3 has 18 amino acids. CDR3 DNA only is kept here, 54 bases in frame from base 1. V was cut back by 6 bases and J by 2 bases, leaving a gap of 25 bases between them. Explained via the paper, the time point label denotes: persistent/refractory GD, antithyroid drugs over 5 years with positive TRAb. For both TCR sequencing and RNA sequencing, RNA was extracted from PBMCs in TRIzol. The diagnosis of Graves' disease followed American Thyroid Association guidelines. Patients for the study were recruited at an endocrinology department in Xi'an, China. From each patient, approximately 10 milliliters of peripheral blood was collected into an EDTA anticoagulant tube. Ficoll Paque Plus density gradient separation was used to isolate PBMCs, and no additional T cell sorting was done. An Agilent 2100 Bioanalyzer and agarose gel were used to check RNA quality, while a NanoDrop 2000 measured RNA concentration.

Recombination joined TRBV12-3 or TRBV12-4 with TRBJ1-1; the D region possibly corresponds to TRBD1 (6 bases align). The sequences come from peripheral blood mononuclear cells (PBMCs), collected when the disease was refractory, from a patient treated with antithyroid drugs. The source of this sequence is a female donor with Graves disease. The DNA sequence is as follows: TGTGCCAGCAGAATAGGAGGCAACCGGTGGACAGCAAACACTGAAGCTTTCTCT. This gives the protein CASRIGGNRWTANTEAFS.